This T cell receptor (beta chain) was sequenced in a study of CD8+CD57+ T cells in acquired aplastic anemia. Genomic DNA was employed as the template in profiling TCR beta VDJ and CDR3. TCRdb reanalysed the reads using MiXCR and keeps one entry per CDR3 protein. The sample consists of 150,000 to 200,000 distinct CDR3 sequences, around 50% of them appearing once. Those patients picked for sequencing had displayed CD8+CD57+ cell expansion on flow cytometry. This clonotype was observed many times. The CDR3 covers 17 residues. Losses at the gene ends were 3 bases for V and 2 bases for J; bases not matched to a gene: 15. Germline CDR1 DFQATT, CDR2 SNEGSKA (reference sequence).

The specimen sequenced was sorted CD4+, CD8+, or CD8+CD57+ T cells (not recorded which) from PBMCs. The TCR comes from a human donor with aplastic anemia. The chain joins TRBV20-1 to TRBJ1-2; 7 bases line up with TRBD1. As DNA, the CDR3 is TGCAGTGCTAGTGCACAGGACAGGAGACTTAAAAACTATGGCTACACCTTC. Protein product: CSASAQDRRLKNYGYTF.